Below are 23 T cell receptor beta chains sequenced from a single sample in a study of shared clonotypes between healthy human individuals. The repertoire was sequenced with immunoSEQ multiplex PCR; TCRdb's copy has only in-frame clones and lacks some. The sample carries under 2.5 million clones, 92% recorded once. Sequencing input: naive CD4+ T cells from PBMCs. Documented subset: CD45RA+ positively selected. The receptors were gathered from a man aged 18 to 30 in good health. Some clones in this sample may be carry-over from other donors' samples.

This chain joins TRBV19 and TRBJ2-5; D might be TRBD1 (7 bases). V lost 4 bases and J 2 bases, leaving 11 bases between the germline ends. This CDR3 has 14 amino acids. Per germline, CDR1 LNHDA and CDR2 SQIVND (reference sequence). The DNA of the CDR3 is TGTGCCAGTAGTACCCAGGGGGGTCAAGAGACCCAGTACTTC. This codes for CASSTQGGQETQYF.

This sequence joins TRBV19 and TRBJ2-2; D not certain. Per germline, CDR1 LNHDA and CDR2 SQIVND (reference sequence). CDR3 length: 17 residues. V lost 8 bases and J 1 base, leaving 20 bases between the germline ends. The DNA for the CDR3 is TGTGCCAGTTCGACGATGCCGAACATCTGGAACACCGGGGAGCTGTTTTTT. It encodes CASSTMPNIWNTGELFF.

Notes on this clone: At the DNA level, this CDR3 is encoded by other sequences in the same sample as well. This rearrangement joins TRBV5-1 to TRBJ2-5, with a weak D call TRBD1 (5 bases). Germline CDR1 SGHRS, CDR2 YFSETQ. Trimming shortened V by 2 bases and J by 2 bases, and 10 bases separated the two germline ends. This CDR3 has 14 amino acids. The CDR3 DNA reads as TGCGCCAGCAGCTTCTCGACAGCTCAAGAGACCCAGTACTTC. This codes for CASSFSTAQETQYF.

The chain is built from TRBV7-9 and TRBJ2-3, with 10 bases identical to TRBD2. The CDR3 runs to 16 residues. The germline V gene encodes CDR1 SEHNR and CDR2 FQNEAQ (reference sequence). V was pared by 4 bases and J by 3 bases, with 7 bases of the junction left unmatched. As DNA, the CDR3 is TGTGCCAGCAGCTGGAAGCGGGAGGGCCCGACAGATACGCAGTATTTT. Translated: CASSWKREGPTDTQYF.

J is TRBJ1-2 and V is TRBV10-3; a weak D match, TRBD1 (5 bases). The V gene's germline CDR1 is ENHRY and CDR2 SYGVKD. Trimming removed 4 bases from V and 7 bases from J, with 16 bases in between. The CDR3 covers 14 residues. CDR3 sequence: CAISGGEGTSGYTF. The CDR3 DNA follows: TGTGCCATCAGTGGCGGAGAAGGGACTTCTGGCTACACCTTC.

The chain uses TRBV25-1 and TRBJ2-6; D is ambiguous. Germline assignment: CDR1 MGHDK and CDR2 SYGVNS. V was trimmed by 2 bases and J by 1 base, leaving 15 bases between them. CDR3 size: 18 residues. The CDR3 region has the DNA TGTGCCAGCAGTGAACTGGGTCGAGGTTCGTCTGGGGCCAACGTCCTGACTTTC. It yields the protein CASSELGRGSSGANVLTF.

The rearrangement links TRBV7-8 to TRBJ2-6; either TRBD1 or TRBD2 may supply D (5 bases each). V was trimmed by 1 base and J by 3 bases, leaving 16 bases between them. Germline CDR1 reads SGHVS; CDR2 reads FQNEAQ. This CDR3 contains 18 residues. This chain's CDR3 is CASSLGGTVGSGANVLTF. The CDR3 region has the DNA TGTGCCAGCAGCTTAGGTGGGACCGTAGGAAGTGGGGCCAACGTCCTGACTTTC. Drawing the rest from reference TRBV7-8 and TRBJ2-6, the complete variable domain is GAGVSQSPRYKVAKRGQDVALRCDPISGHVSLFWYQQALGQGPEFLTYFQNEAQLDKSGLPSDRFFAERPEGSVSTLKIQRTQQEDSAVYLCASSLGGTVGSGANVLTFGAGSRLTVL.

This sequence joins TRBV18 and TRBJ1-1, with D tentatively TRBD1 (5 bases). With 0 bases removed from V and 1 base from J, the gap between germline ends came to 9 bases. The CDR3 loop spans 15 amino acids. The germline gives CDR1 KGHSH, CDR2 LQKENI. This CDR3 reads CASSPPGVRNTEAFF. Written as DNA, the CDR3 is TGTGCCAGCTCACCACCGGGGGTTAGGAACACTGAAGCTTTCTTT.

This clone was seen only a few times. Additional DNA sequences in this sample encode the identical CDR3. The CDR3 reads CASSQGQGGYGYTF. For the CDR3, the DNA is TGCGCCAGCAGCCAGGGACAGGGAGGCTATGGCTACACCTTC. The J gene is TRBJ1-2, the V gene TRBV5-1, with 9 bases lining up with TRBD1. The CDR3 length is 14 residues. The junction had 5 bases not matched to a gene; V was cut back by 4 bases and J by 4 bases. Germline lookup yields CDR1 SGHRS and CDR2 YFSETQ.

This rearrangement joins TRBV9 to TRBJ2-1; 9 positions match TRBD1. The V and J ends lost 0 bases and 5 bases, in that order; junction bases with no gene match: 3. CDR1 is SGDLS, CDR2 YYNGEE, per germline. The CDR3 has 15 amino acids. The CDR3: CASSVGGTGHNEQFF. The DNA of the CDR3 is TGTGCCAGCAGCGTAGGAGGGACAGGGCACAATGAGCAGTTCTTC.

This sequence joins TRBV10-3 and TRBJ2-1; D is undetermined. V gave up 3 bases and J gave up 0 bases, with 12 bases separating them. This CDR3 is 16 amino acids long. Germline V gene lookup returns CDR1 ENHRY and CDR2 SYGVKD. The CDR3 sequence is CAISEPPVRSYNEQFF. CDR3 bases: TGTGCCATCAGTGAACCACCAGTACGCTCCTACAATGAGCAGTTCTTC.

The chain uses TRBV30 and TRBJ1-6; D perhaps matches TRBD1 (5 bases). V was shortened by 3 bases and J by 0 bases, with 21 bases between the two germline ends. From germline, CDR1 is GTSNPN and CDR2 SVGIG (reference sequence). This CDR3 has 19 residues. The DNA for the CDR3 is TGTGCCTGGAGCGACCTTAAGGGGACCTACGGCTCCTATAATTCACCCCTCCACTTT. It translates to CAWSDLKGTYGSYNSPLHF.

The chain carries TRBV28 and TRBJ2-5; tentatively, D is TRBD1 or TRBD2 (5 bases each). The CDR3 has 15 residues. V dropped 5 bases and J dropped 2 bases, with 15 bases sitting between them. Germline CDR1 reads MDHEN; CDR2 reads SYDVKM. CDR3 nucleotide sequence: TGTGCCAGCAGTATGGCCGGGACGTCGCAAGAGACCCAGTACTTC. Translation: CASSMAGTSQETQYF.

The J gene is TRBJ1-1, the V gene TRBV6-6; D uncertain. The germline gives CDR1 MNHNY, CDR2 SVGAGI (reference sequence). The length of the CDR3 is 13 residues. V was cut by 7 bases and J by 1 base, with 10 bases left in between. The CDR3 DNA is TGTGCCAGCAACAGACGGGGGAACACTGAAGCTTTCTTT. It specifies CASNRRGNTEAFF.

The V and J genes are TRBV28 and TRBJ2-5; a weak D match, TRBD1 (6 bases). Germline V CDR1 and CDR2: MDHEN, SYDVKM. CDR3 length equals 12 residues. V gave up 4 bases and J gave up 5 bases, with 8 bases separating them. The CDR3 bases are TGTGCCAGCAGTTCAGGGGCGGAGACCCAGTACTTC. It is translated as CASSSGAETQYF.

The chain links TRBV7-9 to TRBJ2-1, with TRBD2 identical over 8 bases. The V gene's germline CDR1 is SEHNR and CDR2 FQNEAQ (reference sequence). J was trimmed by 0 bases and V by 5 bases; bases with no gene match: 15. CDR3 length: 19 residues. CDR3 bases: TGTGCCAGCAGCACCATTACCCGTTCCGGGAGGGGCTCCTACAATGAGCAGTTCTTC. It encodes CASSTITRSGRGSYNEQFF.

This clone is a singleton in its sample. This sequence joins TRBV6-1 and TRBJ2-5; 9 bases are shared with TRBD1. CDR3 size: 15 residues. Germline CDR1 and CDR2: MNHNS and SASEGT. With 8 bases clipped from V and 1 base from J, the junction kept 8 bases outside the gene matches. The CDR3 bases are TGTGCCAGCGGACCCCTGACAGGGGGCCAAGAGACCCAGTACTTC. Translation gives CASGPLTGGQETQYF.

DNA of the CDR3: TGTGCCAGCAGCTCTCAGGGGACGAATCAGCCCCAGCATTTT. It is translated as CASSSQGTNQPQHF. The rearrangement joins TRBV7-8 to TRBJ1-5, with D perhaps matching TRBD1 (6 bases). Germline CDR1 is SGHVS and CDR2 is FQNEAQ. The CDR3 contains 14 residues. The V gene lost 4 bases and the J gene lost 4 bases, with 11 bases spanning the gap.

The CDR3 DNA sequence: TGTGCCAGCAGACTTGGACTAGCGGGAACCTACGAGCAGTACTTC. Translating gives CASRLGLAGTYEQYF. The chain combines TRBV7-2 with TRBJ2-7, with 12 bases that match TRBD2. Germline V gene sequence: CDR1 SGHTA, CDR2 FQGNSA. Germline trimming cut 6 bases from V and 2 bases from J; bases unmatched to any gene: 5. The CDR3 has 15 residues.

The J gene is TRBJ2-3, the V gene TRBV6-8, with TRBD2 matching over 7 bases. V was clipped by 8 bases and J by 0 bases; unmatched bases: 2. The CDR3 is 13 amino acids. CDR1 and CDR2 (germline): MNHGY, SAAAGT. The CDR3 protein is CASLSGSTDTQYF. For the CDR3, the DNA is TGTGCCAGCCTTAGCGGGAGCACAGATACGCAGTATTTT.

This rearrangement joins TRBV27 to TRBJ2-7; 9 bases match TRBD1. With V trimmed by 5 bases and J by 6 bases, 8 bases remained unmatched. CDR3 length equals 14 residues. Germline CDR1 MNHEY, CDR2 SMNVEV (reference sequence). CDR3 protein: CASSKGQGRCEQYF. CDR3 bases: TGTGCCAGCAGTAAGGGACAGGGTAGGTGCGAGCAGTACTTC.

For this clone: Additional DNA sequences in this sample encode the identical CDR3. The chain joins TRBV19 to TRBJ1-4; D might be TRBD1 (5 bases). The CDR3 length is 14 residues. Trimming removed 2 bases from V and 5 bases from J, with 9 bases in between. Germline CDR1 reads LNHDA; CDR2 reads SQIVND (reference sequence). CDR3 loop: CASSIRGTNEKLFF. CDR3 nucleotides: TGTGCCAGTAGTATACGGGGGACCAATGAAAAACTGTTTTTT.

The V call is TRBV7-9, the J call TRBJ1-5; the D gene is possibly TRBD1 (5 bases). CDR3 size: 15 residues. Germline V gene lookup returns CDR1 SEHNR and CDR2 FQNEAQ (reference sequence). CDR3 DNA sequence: TGTGCTACGCGCCTTTCGGGGGGTGGCAATCAGCCCCAGCATTTT. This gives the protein CATRLSGGGNQPQHF.